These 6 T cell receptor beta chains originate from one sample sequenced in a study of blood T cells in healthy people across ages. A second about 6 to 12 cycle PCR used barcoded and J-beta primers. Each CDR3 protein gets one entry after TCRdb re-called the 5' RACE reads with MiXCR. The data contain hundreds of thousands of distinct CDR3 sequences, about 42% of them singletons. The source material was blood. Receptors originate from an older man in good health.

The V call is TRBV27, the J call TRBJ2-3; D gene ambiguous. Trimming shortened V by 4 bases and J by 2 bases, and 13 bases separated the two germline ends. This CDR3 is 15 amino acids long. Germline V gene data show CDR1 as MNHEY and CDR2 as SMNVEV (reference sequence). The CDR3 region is CASSSWTVDTDTQYF. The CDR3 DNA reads TGTGCCAGCAGTTCGTGGACGGTCGACACAGATACGCAGTATTTT.

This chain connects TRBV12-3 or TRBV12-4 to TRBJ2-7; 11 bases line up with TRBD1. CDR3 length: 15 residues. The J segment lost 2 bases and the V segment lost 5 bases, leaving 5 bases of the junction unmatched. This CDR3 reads CASSLGQGGAYEQYF. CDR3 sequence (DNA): TGTGCCAGCAGTCTGGGACAGGGGGGGGCCTACGAGCAGTACTTC.

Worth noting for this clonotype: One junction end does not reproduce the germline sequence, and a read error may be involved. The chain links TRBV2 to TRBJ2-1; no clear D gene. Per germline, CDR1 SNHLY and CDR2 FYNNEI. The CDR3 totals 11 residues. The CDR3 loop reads CAGSDSSWRFF. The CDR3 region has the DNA TGTGCCGGCAGTGATTCAAGTTGGCGGTTCTTC. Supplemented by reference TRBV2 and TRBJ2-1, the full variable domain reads EPEVTQTPSHQVTQMGQEVILRCVPISNHLYFYWYRQILGQKVEFLVSFYNNEISEKSEIFDDQFSVERPDGSNFTLKIRSTKLEDSAMYFCAGSDSSWRFFGPGTRLTVL.

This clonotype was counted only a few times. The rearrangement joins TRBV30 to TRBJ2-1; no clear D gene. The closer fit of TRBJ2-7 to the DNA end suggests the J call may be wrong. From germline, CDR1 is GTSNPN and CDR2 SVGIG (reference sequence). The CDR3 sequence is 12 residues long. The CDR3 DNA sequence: TGTGCCGACGAGAGGCCCAACAATGAGCAGTACTTC. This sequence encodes CADERPNNEQYF.

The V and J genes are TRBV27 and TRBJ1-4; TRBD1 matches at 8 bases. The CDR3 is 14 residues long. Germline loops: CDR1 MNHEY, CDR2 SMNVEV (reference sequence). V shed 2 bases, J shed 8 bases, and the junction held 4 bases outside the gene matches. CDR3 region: CASSLDRGEEKLFF. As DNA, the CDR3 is TGTGCCAGCAGTTTAGACAGGGGAGAAGAAAAACTGTTTTTT. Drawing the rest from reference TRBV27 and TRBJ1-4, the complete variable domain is EAQVTQNPRYLITVTGKKLTVTCSQNMNHEYMSWYRQDPGLGLRQIYYSMNVEVTDKGDVPEGYKVSRKEKRNFPLILESPSPNQTSLYFCASSLDRGEEKLFFGSGTQLSVL.

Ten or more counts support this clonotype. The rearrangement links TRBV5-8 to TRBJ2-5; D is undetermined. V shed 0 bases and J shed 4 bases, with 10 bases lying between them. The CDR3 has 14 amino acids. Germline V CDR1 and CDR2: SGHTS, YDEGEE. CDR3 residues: CASSLGRQRETQYF. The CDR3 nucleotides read TGTGCCAGCAGCTTGGGCCGGCAGAGAGAGACCCAGTACTTC.